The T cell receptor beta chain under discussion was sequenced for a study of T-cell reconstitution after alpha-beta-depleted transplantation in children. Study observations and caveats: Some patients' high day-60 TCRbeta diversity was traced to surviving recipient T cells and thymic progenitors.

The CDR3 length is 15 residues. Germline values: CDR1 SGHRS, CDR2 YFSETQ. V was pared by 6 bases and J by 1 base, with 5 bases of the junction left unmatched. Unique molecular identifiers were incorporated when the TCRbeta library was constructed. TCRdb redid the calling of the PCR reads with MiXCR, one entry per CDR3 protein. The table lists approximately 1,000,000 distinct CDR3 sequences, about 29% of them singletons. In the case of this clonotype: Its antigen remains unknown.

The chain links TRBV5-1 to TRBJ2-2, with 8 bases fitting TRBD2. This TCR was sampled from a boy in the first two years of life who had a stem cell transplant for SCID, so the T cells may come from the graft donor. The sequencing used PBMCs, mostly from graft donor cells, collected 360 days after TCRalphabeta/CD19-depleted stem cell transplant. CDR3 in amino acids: CASTTGGLNTGELFF. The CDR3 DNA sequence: TGCGCCAGCACCACGGGGGGGCTGAACACCGGGGAGCTGTTTTTT.